This entry lists 18 T cell receptor beta chains sequenced from one sample in a study of T cell responses to AZD1222 COVID-19 vaccine. TCRdb's table, derived via immunoSEQ multiplex PCR, lists solely in-frame clones and lacks some. The sample lists around 140,000 clones; under 95% were seen once. The sequenced sample was peripheral blood, obtained 28 days after the second AZD1222 dose. Receptors originate from an adult who received the AZD1222 COVID-19 vaccine.

This chain connects TRBV19 to TRBJ1-5, with D possibly TRBD1 on 6 matching bases. Germline CDR1 reads LNHDA; CDR2 reads SQIVND (reference sequence). The CDR3 spans 14 residues. The germline V and J ends were trimmed by 3 bases and 6 bases, with 12 bases remaining between them. CDR3 nucleotides: TGTGCCAGTAGTATTGGGCAGGGGTTTCAGCCCCAGCATTTT. Its translation is CASSIGQGFQPQHF.

CDR3 in amino acids: CSANRQGARMNTEAFF. In nucleotides, the CDR3 is TGCAGCGCCAACCGGCAGGGGGCTCGCATGAACACTGAAGCTTTCTTT. The chain employs TRBV29-1 and TRBJ1-1; 8 bases align to TRBD1. After removal of 7 bases from V and 0 bases from J, the junction contained 13 bases not matched to a gene. CDR3 length: 16 residues. CDR1 and CDR2 from the germline V gene are SQVTM and ANQGSEA.

The V gene is TRBV2, the J gene TRBJ1-4; weak D call: TRBD1 (5 bases). V was clipped by 7 bases and J by 7 bases, with 13 bases between them. This CDR3 spans 13 amino acids. Germline CDR1 reads SNHLY; CDR2 reads FYNNEI. The CDR3 loop reads CASIGQGGEKLFF. CDR3 coding DNA: TGTGCCAGCATTGGGCAGGGAGGTGAAAAACTGTTTTTT.

The chain couples TRBV19 to TRBJ1-6; TRBD1 is a possible D gene (6 bases). Germline loops: CDR1 LNHDA, CDR2 SQIVND (reference sequence). The CDR3 extends over 15 amino acids. V lost 9 bases and J lost 0, with 12 bases in between. The chain's CDR3 is CASSDSSSYNSPLHF. CDR3 nucleotides: TGTGCCAGCTCGGACAGTAGCTCCTATAATTCACCCCTCCACTTT.

The rearrangement uses TRBV18 and TRBJ2-5, with 12 bases aligning to TRBD2. The germline CDR1 and CDR2 sequences are KGHSH and LQKENI. V shed 6 bases and J 5 bases; nucleotides not matched to a gene: 10. CDR3 length: 16 amino acids. The CDR3 nucleotides are TGTGCCAGCTCGCGCCGGACTAGCGGGATGTCGGAGACCCAGTACTTC. This sequence encodes CASSRRTSGMSETQYF.

The V and J genes are TRBV4-2 and TRBJ1-5; D is unresolved. The CDR3 sequence is 13 residues long. Germline V gene data show CDR1 as LGHNA and CDR2 as YNFKEQ. With 0 bases removed from V and 5 bases from J, the gap between germline ends came to 5 bases. The CDR3: CASSQDLHQPQHF. CDR3 coding DNA: TGTGCCAGCAGCCAAGATCTCCATCAGCCCCAGCATTTT.

This sequence joins TRBV4-1 and TRBJ2-1; 12 nucleotides match TRBD2. Germline V gene sequence: CDR1 MGHRA, CDR2 YSYEKL. Germline trimming cut 0 bases from V and 9 bases from J; bases unmatched to any gene: 6. This CDR3 is built from 16 residues. CDR3 loop: CASSQEAASGRGEQFF. CDR3 DNA sequence: TGCGCCAGCAGCCAAGAGGCGGCTAGCGGGAGGGGTGAGCAGTTCTTC.

The V and J genes are TRBV3-1 (or the pseudogene TRBV3-2) and TRBJ2-7, with 10 bases that match TRBD1. This CDR3 region has 15 residues. Per the germline V gene, CDR1 is LGHDT and CDR2 is YNNKEL (reference sequence). V dropped 5 bases and J dropped 3; count of bases not matched to a gene: 7. In nucleotides, the CDR3 is TGTGCCAGCAGCGGTCCGGGACAGGGGAGCTACGAGCAGTACTTC. Protein sequence: CASSGPGQGSYEQYF.

The V gene is TRBV29-1, the J gene TRBJ2-1; D may correspond to TRBD1 or TRBD2 (5 bases each). V lost 5 bases to trimming and J lost 4 bases, with 15 bases between them. Germline V lookup: CDR1 SQVTM, CDR2 ANQGSEA. The CDR3 is 14 residues long. CDR3 sequence: CSVSVGTGYNEQFF. CDR3 in DNA: TGCAGCGTTTCGGTAGGGACCGGTTACAATGAGCAGTTCTTC.

This clone was observed a handful of times. The rearrangement links TRBV24-1 to TRBJ2-1; D remains unclear. This CDR3 is built from 14 residues. Germline V CDR1 and CDR2: KGHDR, SFDVKD. Between the trimmed V and J ends, which lost 4 bases and 4 bases, there was a span of 10 bases. CDR3 residues: CATSDPQWYNEQFF. The CDR3 nucleotides are TGTGCCACCAGTGACCCCCAATGGTACAATGAGCAGTTCTTC.

The chain combines TRBV2 with TRBJ1-1; D gene uncertain. Trimming took 2 bases from V and 1 from J, leaving 11 bases between them. Germline lookup yields CDR1 SNHLY and CDR2 FYNNEI. The CDR3 length is 15 residues. CDR3: CASSEYLPGNTEAFF. In DNA form, the CDR3 reads TGTGCCAGCAGTGAATATCTCCCAGGGAACACTGAAGCTTTCTTT.

Turning to this clone: At the DNA level, this CDR3 is encoded by other sequences in the same sample as well. This chain joins TRBV10-3 and TRBJ2-7; 8 nucleotides align to TRBD2. The CDR3 length is 15 residues. V was clipped by 3 bases and J by 4 bases; unmatched bases: 8. CDR1 and CDR2 from the germline V gene are ENHRY and SYGVKD. The CDR3 DNA sequence: TGTGCCATCAGTGAAGGTCTAGCGGGCGGATACGAGCAGTACTTC. Translating gives CAISEGLAGGYEQYF.

The V and J genes are TRBV2 and TRBJ2-7; TRBD2 aligns across 14 bases. V trimming: 4 bases; J trimming: 4 bases; junction bases outside the gene matches: 0. This CDR3 comprises 14 residues. The germline gives CDR1 SNHLY, CDR2 FYNNEI. Here the CDR3 reads CASSGTSGRYEQYF. Written as DNA, the CDR3 is TGTGCCAGCAGTGGGACTAGCGGGAGGTACGAGCAGTACTTC.

V is TRBV15 and J is TRBJ2-7; 15 positions agree with TRBD2. The CDR3 spans 15 residues. The germline CDR1 and CDR2 sequences are LNHNV and YYDKDF (reference sequence). J gave up 7 bases and V 8 bases, and 9 bases lay outside the gene matches. The CDR3 sequence: CATAYGTSGRQEQYF. As DNA, the CDR3 is TGTGCCACCGCGTACGGGACTAGCGGGAGGCAGGAGCAGTACTTC.

A single count supports this clone. DNA for the CDR3: TGTGCCAGCAGTGTTTTTAGCGGGAGCTCCTACGAGCAGTACTTC. As protein: CASSVFSGSSYEQYF. V and J are TRBV27 and TRBJ2-7, with TRBD2 identical over 9 bases. Trimming at V came to 5 bases and at J to 0 bases, leaving 5 bases not matched to a gene. The CDR3 runs to 15 residues. Germline CDR1 MNHEY, CDR2 SMNVEV (reference sequence).

This chain links TRBV24-1 with TRBJ1-5; perhaps TRBD1 as D (5 bases). Germline loops: CDR1 KGHDR, CDR2 SFDVKD. The germline V and J ends were trimmed by 9 bases and 2 bases, with 13 bases remaining between them. The CDR3 is made up of 14 amino acids. As DNA, the CDR3 is TGTGCCACCCCCCGGGGCTTCCGCAATCAGCCCCAGCATTTT. Its protein product is CATPRGFRNQPQHF.

This chain connects TRBV9 to TRBJ1-6; 8 bases agree with TRBD1. The CDR3 consists of 15 residues. The J segment lost 10 bases and the V segment lost 3 bases, leaving 9 bases of the junction unmatched. Per germline, CDR1 SGDLS and CDR2 YYNGEE. CDR3 region: CASSGGQGNYSPLHF. The CDR3 region has the DNA TGTGCCAGCAGCGGAGGACAGGGAAACTACTCACCCCTCCACTTT.

The chain links TRBV24-1 to TRBJ2-1, with D tentatively TRBD1 (5 bases). Per the germline V gene, CDR1 is KGHDR and CDR2 is SFDVKD. This CDR3 spans 13 amino acids. The V end was cut by 3 bases, the J end by 9 bases, with 11 bases between. CDR3 region: CATSDLRVGEQFF. The CDR3 bases are TGTGCCACCAGTGATCTCAGGGTTGGTGAGCAGTTCTTC.